This TCR beta chain emerged from a study of cytomegalovirus exposure and HLA in healthy donors. Study as a whole: When 398 donors were genotyped, about 81% of them were found to fall in the Caucasian-associated ancestry cluster.

In the PCR, 60 Vbeta and 13 Jbeta primers were used. Produced via immunoSEQ multiplex PCR; TCRdb's table is partial and in-frame only. Across some 120,000 clones, the top ten clones capture about 2.2% of the sample. Findings of the study overall: Later analysis suggested links between common viral pathogens and several top significant clusters. Available immune exposure information covered CMV serostatus only.

Germline lookup yields CDR1 SGDLS and CDR2 YYNGEE. The CDR3 spans 15 residues. V was pared by 5 bases and J by 0 bases, with 4 bases of the junction left unmatched. About this clone itself: As yet, its antigen is unknown. This same CDR3 is encoded by further DNA sequences in the sample.

Sequencing was done on a sample of PBMCs. The sequence was obtained from a man aged 40-55 years in good health and CMV-seronegative. The chain has TRBV9 and TRBJ2-1; 8 bases map to TRBD2. The CDR3 reads CASSPSGSSYNEQFF. The CDR3 nucleotides are TGTGCCAGCAGTCCCAGCGGGAGCTCCTACAATGAGCAGTTCTTC.